A single sample is the source of the 7 T cell receptor beta chains below, sequenced in a study of T cells and Merkel cell carcinoma outcomes. Sequencing was performed with immunoSEQ multiplex PCR; in TCRdb, only in-frame clones are kept and a portion is missing. The sample gives around 350 clones, about 93% of which show up once; under 8% is in the top ten. The sample taken for sequencing was tumor tissue from Merkel cell carcinoma. These receptor sequences come from a human donor with Merkel cell carcinoma.

As for this clone: One end of the junction is discordant with germline, which a read error may explain. V and J are TRBV4-2 and TRBJ2-3, with unresolved D. The germline CDR1 and CDR2 sequences are LGHNA and YNFKEQ. There are 17 residues in the CDR3. CDR3 coding DNA: TGTGCTAGCAGCCAAGATCTAGGCTTATTAGTCACAGATACGCAGTATTTT. This gives the protein CASSQDLGLLVTDTQYF.

This sequence joins TRBV6-1 and TRBJ1-5; 9 positions match TRBD1. This CDR3 region has 14 residues. Germline CDR1 and CDR2: MNHNS and SASEGT. V dropped 2 bases and J dropped 11; count of bases not matched to a gene: 7. CDR3 sequence: CASSESTGGVAQHF. The CDR3 coding sequence is TGTGCCAGCAGTGAATCGACAGGGGGTGTAGCCCAGCATTTT.

The genes are TRBV4-3 and TRBJ1-2, with 7 nucleotides matching TRBD1. The CDR3 totals 13 residues. With 1 base clipped from V and 13 bases from J, the junction kept 9 bases outside the gene matches. CDR1 is LGHNA and CDR2 is YSLEER in the germline V gene. This chain's CDR3 is CASSQGSQGLSTF. The CDR3 nucleotides are TGCGCCAGCAGCCAAGGGTCACAGGGGCTAAGCACCTTC.

The V gene is TRBV7-2, the J gene TRBJ2-1; D is undetermined. The length of the CDR3 is 13 residues. Trimming shortened V by 5 bases and J by 10 bases, and 15 bases separated the two germline ends. Germline V gene lookup returns CDR1 SGHTA and CDR2 FQGNSA. The chain's CDR3 is CASSPPSMYEQFF. DNA for the CDR3: TGTGCCAGCAGCCCTCCATCGATGTACGAGCAGTTCTTC.

V and J are TRBV30 and TRBJ2-1, with a weak D call TRBD1 (7 bases). V gave up 3 bases and J gave up 7 bases, with 13 bases separating them. Looked up from germline, CDR1 is GTSNPN and CDR2 is SVGIG (reference sequence). The CDR3 consists of 13 residues. This CDR3 reads CAWREGARNEQFF. The DNA for the CDR3 is TGTGCCTGGAGGGAGGGGGCGCGTAATGAGCAGTTCTTC.

This chain joins TRBV7-7 and TRBJ2-6; D remains unclear. CDR1 and CDR2 from the germline V gene are SSHAT and FNYEAQ (reference sequence). Trimming left V 5 bases short and J 5 bases short, with 22 bases between. This CDR3 contains 18 residues. Written as DNA, the CDR3 is TGTGCCAGCAGCGGGTACCCAGTGCCACAAAGTCGGGCCAACGTCCTGACTTTC. This translates into CASSGYPVPQSRANVLTF.

The chain uses TRBV30 and TRBJ1-2; D perhaps matches TRBD1 (5 bases). V gave up 0 bases and J gave up 0 bases, with 8 bases separating them. This CDR3 spans 14 amino acids. CDR1 and CDR2 from the germline V gene are GTSNPN and SVGIG (reference sequence). CDR3 bases: TGTGCCTGGAGTGTGGGGGGGGCTAACTATGGCTACACCTTC. It specifies CAWSVGGANYGYTF.